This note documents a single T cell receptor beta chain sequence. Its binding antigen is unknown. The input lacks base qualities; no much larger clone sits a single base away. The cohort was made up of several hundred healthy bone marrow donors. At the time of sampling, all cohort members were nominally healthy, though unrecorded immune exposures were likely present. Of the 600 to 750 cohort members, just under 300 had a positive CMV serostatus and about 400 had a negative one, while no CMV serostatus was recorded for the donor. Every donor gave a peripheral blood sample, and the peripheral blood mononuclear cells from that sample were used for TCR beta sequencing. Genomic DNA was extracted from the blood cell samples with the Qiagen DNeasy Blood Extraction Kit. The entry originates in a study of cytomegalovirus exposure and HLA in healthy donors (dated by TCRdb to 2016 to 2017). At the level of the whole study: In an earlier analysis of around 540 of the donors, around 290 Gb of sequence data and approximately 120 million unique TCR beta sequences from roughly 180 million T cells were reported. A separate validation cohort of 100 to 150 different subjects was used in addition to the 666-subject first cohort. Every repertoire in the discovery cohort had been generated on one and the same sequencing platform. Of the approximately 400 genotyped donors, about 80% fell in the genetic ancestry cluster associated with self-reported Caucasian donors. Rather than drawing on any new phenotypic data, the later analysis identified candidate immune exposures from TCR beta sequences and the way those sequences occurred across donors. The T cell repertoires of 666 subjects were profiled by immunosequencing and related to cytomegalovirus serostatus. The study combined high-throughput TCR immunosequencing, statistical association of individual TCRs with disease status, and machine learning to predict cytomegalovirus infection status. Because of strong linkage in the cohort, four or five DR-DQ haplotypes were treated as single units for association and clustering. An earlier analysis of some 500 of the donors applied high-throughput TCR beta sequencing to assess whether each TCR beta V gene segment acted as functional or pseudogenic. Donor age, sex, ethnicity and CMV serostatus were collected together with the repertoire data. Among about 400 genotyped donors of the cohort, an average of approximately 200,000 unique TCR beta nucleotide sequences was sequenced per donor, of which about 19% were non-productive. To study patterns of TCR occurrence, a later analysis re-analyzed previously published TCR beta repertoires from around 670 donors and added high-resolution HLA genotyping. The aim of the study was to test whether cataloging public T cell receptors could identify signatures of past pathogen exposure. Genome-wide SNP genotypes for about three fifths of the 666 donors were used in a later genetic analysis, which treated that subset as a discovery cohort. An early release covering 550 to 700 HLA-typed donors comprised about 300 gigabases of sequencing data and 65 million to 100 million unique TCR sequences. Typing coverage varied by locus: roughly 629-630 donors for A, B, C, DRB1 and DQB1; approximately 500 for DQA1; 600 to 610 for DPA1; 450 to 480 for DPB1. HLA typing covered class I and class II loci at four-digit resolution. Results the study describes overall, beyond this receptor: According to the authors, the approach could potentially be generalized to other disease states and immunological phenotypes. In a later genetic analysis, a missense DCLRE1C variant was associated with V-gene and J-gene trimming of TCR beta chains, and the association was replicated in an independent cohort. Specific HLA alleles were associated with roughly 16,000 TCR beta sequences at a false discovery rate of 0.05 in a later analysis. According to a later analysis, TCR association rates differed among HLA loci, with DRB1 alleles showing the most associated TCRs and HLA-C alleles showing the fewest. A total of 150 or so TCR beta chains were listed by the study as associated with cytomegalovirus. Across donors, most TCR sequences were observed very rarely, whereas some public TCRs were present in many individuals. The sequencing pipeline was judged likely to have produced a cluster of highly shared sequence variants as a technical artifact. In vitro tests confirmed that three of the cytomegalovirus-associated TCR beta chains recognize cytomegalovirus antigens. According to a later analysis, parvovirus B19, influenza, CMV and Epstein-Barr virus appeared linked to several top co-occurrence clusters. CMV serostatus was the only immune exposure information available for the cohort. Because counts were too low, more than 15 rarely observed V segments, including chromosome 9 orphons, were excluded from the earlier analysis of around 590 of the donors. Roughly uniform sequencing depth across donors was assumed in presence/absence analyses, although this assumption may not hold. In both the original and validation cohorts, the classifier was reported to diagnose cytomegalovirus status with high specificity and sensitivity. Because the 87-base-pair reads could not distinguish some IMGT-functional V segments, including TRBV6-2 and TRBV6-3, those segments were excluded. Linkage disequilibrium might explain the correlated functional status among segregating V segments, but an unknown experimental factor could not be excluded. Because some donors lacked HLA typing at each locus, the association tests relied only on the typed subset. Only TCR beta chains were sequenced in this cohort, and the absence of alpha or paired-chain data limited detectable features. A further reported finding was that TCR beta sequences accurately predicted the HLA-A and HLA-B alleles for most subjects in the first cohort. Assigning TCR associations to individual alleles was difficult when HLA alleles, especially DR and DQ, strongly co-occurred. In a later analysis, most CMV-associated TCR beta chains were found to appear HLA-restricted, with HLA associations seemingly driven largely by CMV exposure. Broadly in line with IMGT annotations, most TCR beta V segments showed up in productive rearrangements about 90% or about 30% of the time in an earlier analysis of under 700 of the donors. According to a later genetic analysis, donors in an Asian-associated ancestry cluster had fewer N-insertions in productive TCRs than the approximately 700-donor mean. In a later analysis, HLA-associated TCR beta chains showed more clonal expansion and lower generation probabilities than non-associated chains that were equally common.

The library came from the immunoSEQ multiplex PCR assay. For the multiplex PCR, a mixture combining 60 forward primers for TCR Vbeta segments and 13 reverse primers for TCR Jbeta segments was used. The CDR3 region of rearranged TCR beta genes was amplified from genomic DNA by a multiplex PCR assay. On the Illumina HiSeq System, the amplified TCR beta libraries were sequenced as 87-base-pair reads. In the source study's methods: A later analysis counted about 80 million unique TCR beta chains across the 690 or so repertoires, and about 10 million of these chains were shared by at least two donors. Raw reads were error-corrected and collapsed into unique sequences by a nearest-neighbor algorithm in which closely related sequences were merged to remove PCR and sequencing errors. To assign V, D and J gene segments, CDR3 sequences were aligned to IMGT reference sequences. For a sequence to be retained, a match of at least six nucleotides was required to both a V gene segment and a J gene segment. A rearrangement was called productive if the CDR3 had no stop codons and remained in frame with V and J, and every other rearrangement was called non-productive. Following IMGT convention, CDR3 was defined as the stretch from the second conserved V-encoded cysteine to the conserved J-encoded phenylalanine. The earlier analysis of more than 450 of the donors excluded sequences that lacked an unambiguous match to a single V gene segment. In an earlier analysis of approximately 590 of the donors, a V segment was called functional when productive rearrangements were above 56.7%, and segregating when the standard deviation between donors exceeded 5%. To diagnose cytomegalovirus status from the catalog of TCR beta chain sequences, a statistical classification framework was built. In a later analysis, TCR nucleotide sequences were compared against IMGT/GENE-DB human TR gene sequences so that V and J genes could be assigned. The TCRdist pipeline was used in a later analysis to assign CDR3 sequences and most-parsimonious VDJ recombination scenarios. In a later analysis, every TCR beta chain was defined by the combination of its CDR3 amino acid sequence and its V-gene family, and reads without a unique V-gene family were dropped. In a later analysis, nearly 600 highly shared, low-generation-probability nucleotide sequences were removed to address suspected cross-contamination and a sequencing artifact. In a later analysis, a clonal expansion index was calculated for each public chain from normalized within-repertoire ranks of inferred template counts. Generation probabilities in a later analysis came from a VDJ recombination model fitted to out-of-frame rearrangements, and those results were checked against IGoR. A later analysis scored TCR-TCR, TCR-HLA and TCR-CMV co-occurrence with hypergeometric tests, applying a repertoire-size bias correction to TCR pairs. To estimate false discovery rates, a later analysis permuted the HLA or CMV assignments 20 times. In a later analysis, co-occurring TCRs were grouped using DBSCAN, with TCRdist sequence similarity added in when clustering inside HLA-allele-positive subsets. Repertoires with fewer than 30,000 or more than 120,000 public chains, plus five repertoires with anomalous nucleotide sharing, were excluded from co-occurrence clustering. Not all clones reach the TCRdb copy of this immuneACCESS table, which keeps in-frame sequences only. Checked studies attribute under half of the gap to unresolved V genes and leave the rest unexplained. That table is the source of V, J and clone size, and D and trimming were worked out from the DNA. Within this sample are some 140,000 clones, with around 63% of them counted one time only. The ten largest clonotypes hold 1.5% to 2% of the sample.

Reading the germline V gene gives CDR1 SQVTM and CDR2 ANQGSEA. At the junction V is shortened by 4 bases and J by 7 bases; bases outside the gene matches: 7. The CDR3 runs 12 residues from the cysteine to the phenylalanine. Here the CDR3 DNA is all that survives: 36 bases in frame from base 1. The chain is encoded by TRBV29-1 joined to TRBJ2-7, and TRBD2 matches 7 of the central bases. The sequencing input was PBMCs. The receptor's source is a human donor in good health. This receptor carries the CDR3 CSVGVREGEQYF. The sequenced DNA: TGCAGCGTTGGGGTCAGGGAGGGAGAGCAGTACTTC.